These 24 T cell receptor beta chains came from one sample sequenced in a study of blood T cell repertoires in COVID-19. Assay: immunoSEQ multiplex PCR; the TCRdb copy retains only in-frame clones and omits some. The sample lists tens of thousands of clones, about 86% seen once, with approximately 4.2% in the top ten. Sequencing was done on a sample of peripheral blood. The receptors stem from a man aged 45-65 years with acute or convalescent COVID-19.

The chain combines TRBV6-5 with TRBJ2-2, with TRBD1 as a possible D gene (5 bases). The CDR3 runs to 15 residues. Germline CDR1 MNHEY, CDR2 SVGAGI. V dropped 6 bases and J dropped 4 bases, with 15 bases sitting between them. The CDR3 loop is CASRQSQGATGELFF. In DNA form, the CDR3 reads TGTGCCAGCAGACAATCCCAGGGTGCCACCGGGGAGCTGTTTTTT.

This chain uses TRBV10-3 with TRBJ1-6; D is unclear. V shed 10 bases and J shed 8 bases, with 15 bases lying between them. The CDR3 has 13 amino acids. CDR1 is ENHRY and CDR2 is SYGVKD in the germline V gene. The CDR3 bases are TGTGCCAACCGGGGAGATAGGGATTCACCCCTCCACTTT. Translated, it gives CANRGDRDSPLHF.

The chain uses TRBV10-2 and TRBJ1-3, with D uncertain. The CDR3 contains 13 residues. From germline, CDR1 is WSHSY and CDR2 SAAADI. V was pared by 4 bases and J by 0 bases, with 4 bases between. CDR3 coding DNA: TGCGCCAGCAGTGTCAACTCTGGAAACACCATATATTTT. Amino acid sequence: CASSVNSGNTIYF.

This clone was observed once. The V and J genes are TRBV25-1 and TRBJ1-5; D perhaps matches TRBD1 (6 bases). V lost 1 base to trimming and J lost 2 bases, with 15 bases between them. The germline V gene encodes CDR1 MGHDK and CDR2 SYGVNS. CDR3 length: 17 amino acids. CDR3: CASSESFQGICNQPQHF. Here the CDR3 DNA reads TGTGCCAGCAGTGAATCCTTCCAGGGGATATGCAATCAGCCCCAGCATTTT.

The chain has TRBV6-2 or TRBV6-3 and TRBJ2-1; TRBD2 might be the D (6 bases). Looked up from germline, CDR1 is MNHEY and CDR2 is SVGEGT. There are 16 residues in the CDR3. V was cut by 5 bases and J by 5 bases, with 19 bases left in between. CDR3 residues: CASSPPISGRNNEQFF. The CDR3 nucleotides are TGTGCCAGCAGTCCCCCTATTTCCGGGAGAAACAATGAGCAGTTCTTC.

Only one count was recorded for this clone. The rearrangement joins TRBV4-1 to TRBJ2-7; 10 bases align to TRBD1. This CDR3 spans 14 amino acids. The germline gives CDR1 MGHRA, CDR2 YSYEKL. Trimming took 4 bases from V and 3 from J; bases not matched to a gene: 3. The DNA of the CDR3 is TGCGCCAGCAGCCCGAGGACAGGGGGCTACGAGCAGTACTTC. Its translation: CASSPRTGGYEQYF.

The gene calls are TRBV19 and TRBJ1-5, with D possibly being TRBD1 (6 bases). The CDR3 sequence is 15 residues long. V lost 7 bases and J lost 3, with 16 bases in between. The germline V gene encodes CDR1 LNHDA and CDR2 SQIVND (reference sequence). The CDR3 reads CASTPGHRVNQPQHF. The CDR3 DNA sequence: TGTGCCAGTACCCCGGGCCACAGGGTCAATCAGCCCCAGCATTTT.

The chain carries TRBV18 and TRBJ2-5, with no clear D. Germline V CDR1 and CDR2: KGHSH, LQKENI. This CDR3 region has 13 residues. V lost 6 bases and J lost 0, with 8 bases in between. The CDR3 here is CASSVSYQETQYF. The CDR3 bases are TGTGCCAGCTCCGTTTCGTACCAAGAGACCCAGTACTTC. Filled out from reference TRBV18 and TRBJ2-5, the complete variable domain reads NAGVMQNPRHLVRRRGQEARLRCSPMKGHSHVYWYRQLPEEGLKFMVYLQKENIIDESGMPKERFSAEFPKEGPSILRIQQVVRGDSAAYFCASSVSYQETQYFGPGTRLLVL.

The rearrangement uses TRBV5-4 and TRBJ1-1; 9 bases agree with TRBD1. The V segment lost 3 bases and the J segment 5 bases; nucleotides outside the gene matches: 8. The V gene's germline CDR1 is SGHNT and CDR2 YYREEE (reference sequence). The CDR3 is 15 amino acids. The CDR3 spells CASSSLDRGVTEAFF. CDR3 coding DNA: TGTGCCAGCAGCTCGCTAGACAGGGGGGTTACTGAAGCTTTCTTT.

The chain carries TRBV27 and TRBJ2-7, with 7 bases aligning to TRBD1. There are 15 residues in the CDR3. Losses at the gene ends were 8 bases for V and 4 bases for J; bases not matched to a gene: 14. CDR1 and CDR2 from the germline V gene are MNHEY and SMNVEV (reference sequence). The CDR3 DNA sequence: TGTGCCAGCGCAATCCCCGGGACAGCGAGGTACGAGCAGTACTTC. As protein: CASAIPGTARYEQYF.

This clone was recorded a few times. V and J are TRBV5-1 and TRBJ1-1, with TRBD1 identical over 10 bases. V trimming: 3 bases; J trimming: 6 bases; junction bases outside the gene matches: 5. In germline, CDR1 is SGHRS, CDR2 YFSETQ. CDR3 length: 14 amino acids. The DNA for the CDR3 is TGCGCCAGCAGCTCCGGGACAGGGGTGGCTGAAGCTTTCTTT. Protein: CASSSGTGVAEAFF. The full variable domain, with the rest looked up from reference TRBV5-1 and TRBJ1-1, is KAGVTQTPRYLIKTRGQQVTLSCSPISGHRSVSWYQQTPGQGLQFLFEYFSETQRNKGNFPGRFSGRQFSNSRSEMNVSTLELGDSALYLCASSSGTGVAEAFFGQGTRLTVV.

The chain has TRBV6-2 or TRBV6-3 and TRBJ1-2, with 11 bases lining up with TRBD1. CDR3 length equals 14 residues. V trimming: 6 bases; J trimming: 5 bases; junction bases outside the gene matches: 5. The germline V gene encodes CDR1 MNHEY and CDR2 SVGEGT. DNA for the CDR3: TGTGCCAGCAGCCGGACAGGGGGCGGGTATGGCTACACCTTC. It translates to CASSRTGGGYGYTF.

The chain links TRBV5-1 to TRBJ1-6, with D possibly being TRBD1 (5 bases). Trimming cost V 0 bases and J 4 bases, with 5 bases left between them. The CDR3 contains 14 residues. The germline V gene has CDR1 SGHRS and CDR2 YFSETQ. The CDR3 DNA reads as TGCGCCAGCAGCTTGGGACAGTATAATTCACCCCTCCACTTT. The encoded protein is CASSLGQYNSPLHF.

The genes are TRBV7-9 and TRBJ2-3; D might be TRBD2 (5 bases). The CDR3 covers 14 residues. CDR1 and CDR2 (germline): SEHNR, FQNEAQ (reference sequence). The V end was cut by 2 bases, the J end by 5 bases, with 11 bases between. CDR3 amino acids: CASSLQAAGDTQYF. The CDR3 region has the DNA TGTGCCAGCAGCTTACAGGCCGCGGGAGATACGCAGTATTTT.

In nucleotides, the CDR3 is TGTGCCAGCAGCGTAGATCCCCAGGGTCTGGAAGGCTACACCTTC. As protein: CASSVDPQGLEGYTF. This chain uses TRBV9 with TRBJ1-2; TRBD1 might be the D (5 bases). CDR1 is SGDLS, CDR2 YYNGEE, per germline. V shed 0 bases and J shed 8 bases, with 17 bases lying between them. The CDR3 is 15 amino acids.

The V and J genes are TRBV7-2 and TRBJ1-4; perhaps TRBD1 as D (5 bases). CDR3 length: 14 residues. Germline assignment: CDR1 SGHTA and CDR2 FQGNSA. V lost 2 bases, J lost 7 bases, and 11 bases lay in between. The CDR3 nucleotides are TGTGCCAGCAGCTTACAGGGTTCGGGTGAAAAACTGTTTTTT. It codes for CASSLQGSGEKLFF.

The chain links TRBV19 to TRBJ2-7, with D possibly being TRBD1 (5 bases). V was shortened by 5 bases and J by 3 bases, with 11 bases between the two germline ends. This CDR3 is built from 13 residues. Germline V gives CDR1 LNHDA, CDR2 SQIVND (reference sequence). The CDR3 spells CASSVTVGYEQYF. The CDR3 region has the DNA TGTGCCAGTAGTGTGACAGTGGGCTACGAGCAGTACTTC.

V and J are TRBV4-1 and TRBJ2-3, with 7 bases fitting TRBD1. The ends lost 4 bases at V and 6 bases at J; junction bases unmatched: 7. In germline, CDR1 is MGHRA, CDR2 YSYEKL. There are 14 residues in the CDR3. CDR3 loop: CASSRDSIRDTQYF. DNA for the CDR3: TGCGCCAGCAGCCGGGACAGTATTCGGGATACGCAGTATTTT.

The chain has TRBV5-5 and TRBJ2-5; D might be TRBD1 (6 bases). V was shortened by 4 bases and J by 5 bases, with 18 bases between the two germline ends. The V gene's germline CDR1 is SGHKS and CDR2 YYEKEE (reference sequence). This CDR3 has 15 amino acids. This chain's CDR3 is CASSPQGGRWETQYF. The CDR3, as DNA: TGTGCCAGCAGCCCACAAGGGGGTCGGTGGGAGACCCAGTACTTC.

The table lists this clone with a count of one. The V and J genes are TRBV5-1 and TRBJ2-2; 7 bases match TRBD1. Germline CDR1 SGHRS, CDR2 YFSETQ. This CDR3 comprises 16 residues. The ends lost 0 bases at V and 5 bases at J; junction bases unmatched: 7. CDR3 DNA: TGCGCCAGCAGCTTGGCCGTCGGACAGGCGACCGGGGAGCTGTTTTTT. It codes for CASSLAVGQATGELFF.

The chain recombines TRBV5-1 with TRBJ1-2; 9 positions agree with TRBD1. The V gene's germline CDR1 is SGHRS and CDR2 YFSETQ. The CDR3 totals 13 residues. With 5 bases clipped from V and 8 bases from J, the junction kept 7 bases outside the gene matches. CDR3 amino acids: CASSSQGANGYTF. The CDR3 coding sequence is TGCGCCAGCAGTTCACAGGGGGCTAACGGCTACACCTTC.

The CDR3 here is CASSSGGANVLTF. CDR3 nucleotides: TGTGCCAGCAGCTCGGGTGGGGCCAACGTCCTGACTTTC. The V call is TRBV11-1, the J call TRBJ2-6, with D unresolved. The CDR3 spans 13 residues. Trimming took 4 bases from V and 3 from J, leaving 4 bases between them. Per the germline V gene, CDR1 is SGHAT and CDR2 is FQDESV (reference sequence).

The chain employs TRBV24-1 and TRBJ2-3, with D maybe TRBD1 (6 bases). Trimming stripped 0 bases from V and 2 bases from J, with 17 bases between. The CDR3 runs to 18 residues. CDR1 and CDR2 (germline): KGHDR, SFDVKD. CDR3 loop: CATSDLAGNRAITDTQYF. Written as DNA, the CDR3 is TGTGCCACCAGTGATTTGGCGGGCAACAGGGCAATCACAGATACGCAGTATTTT.

This sequence joins TRBV6-5 and TRBJ1-4; no definite D call. The CDR3 consists of 15 residues. Germline values: CDR1 MNHEY, CDR2 SVGAGI. Trimming left V 0 bases short and J 3 bases short, with 8 bases between. In DNA form, the CDR3 reads TGTGCCAGCAGTTACTCGGGAGCATCTAATGAAAAACTGTTTTTT. Its translation: CASSYSGASNEKLFF.